This record looks at one T cell receptor beta chain sequence and its context. Generated by immunoSEQ multiplex PCR, the TCRdb table keeps only in-frame clones and is missing some. This sample carries approximately 980,000 clones, roughly 72% of them seen once, and the ten largest clones take nearly 1.5%. This specimen comes from a study of shared clonotypes between healthy human individuals. The ends were cut back, 5 bases at V and 4 bases at J, with 14 bases in the middle. The CDR3 length is 14 residues. Germline CDR1 and CDR2: MNHNY and SVGAGI (reference sequence). This TCR came from a man aged 18 to 30 in good health. This chain links TRBV6-6 with TRBJ1-2; possible D gene TRBD1, 6 bases. The sample consisted of memory CD4+ T cells sorted from blood. Subset defined: CD45RA-negative fraction. The CDR3 region has the DNA TGTGCCAGCAGTCCCCTCGGGGGCTCCTATGGCTACACCTTC. This codes for CASSPLGGSYGYTF.